This T cell receptor beta chain was sequenced for a study of blood T cell repertoires in COVID-19. On the study more broadly: Some COVID-19 samples were acute and others convalescent; all came from the United States, Italy and Spain. PBMCs, B-cell-depleted T cells, or T cells were the source of the cDNA or gDNA that made up the material.

The CDR3 contains 14 residues. Per germline, CDR1 SGHRS and CDR2 YFSETQ. V lost 0 bases and J lost 5, with 11 bases in between. In the original workflow: Reference gene primer amplification gave nucleated cell count estimates. The table came from immunoSEQ multiplex PCR; TCRdb's copy has only in-frame clones and leaves some out. Clonal size and the V and J genes are those of that table, whereas D and trimming came from the DNA. This table has under 250,000 clones, 70% to 90% appearing once. Sequences were obtained from peripheral blood. This sequence joins TRBV5-1 and TRBJ1-1; D gene unclear. The sequence came from an older woman with active or convalescent COVID-19. Here the CDR3 DNA reads TGCGCCAGCAGCTTGGAAGTGTCGGGGACTGAAGCTTTCTTT. Its protein product is CASSLEVSGTEAFF.